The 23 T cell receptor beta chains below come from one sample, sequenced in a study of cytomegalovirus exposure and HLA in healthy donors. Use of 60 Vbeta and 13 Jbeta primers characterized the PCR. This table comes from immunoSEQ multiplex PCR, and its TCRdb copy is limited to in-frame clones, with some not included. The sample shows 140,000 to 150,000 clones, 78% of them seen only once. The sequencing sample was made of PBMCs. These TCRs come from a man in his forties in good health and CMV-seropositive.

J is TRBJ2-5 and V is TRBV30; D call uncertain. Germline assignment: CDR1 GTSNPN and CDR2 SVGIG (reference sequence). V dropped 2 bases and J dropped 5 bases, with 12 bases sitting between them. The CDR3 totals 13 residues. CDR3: CAWSLQVLETQYF. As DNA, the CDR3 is TGTGCCTGGAGTTTGCAGGTTTTGGAGACCCAGTACTTC. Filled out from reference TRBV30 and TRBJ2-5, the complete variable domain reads SQTIHQWPATLVQPVGSPLSLECTVEGTSNPNLYWYRQAAGRGLQLLFYSVGIGQISSEVPQNLSASRPQDRQFILSSKKLLLSDSGFYLCAWSLQVLETQYFGPGTRLLVL.

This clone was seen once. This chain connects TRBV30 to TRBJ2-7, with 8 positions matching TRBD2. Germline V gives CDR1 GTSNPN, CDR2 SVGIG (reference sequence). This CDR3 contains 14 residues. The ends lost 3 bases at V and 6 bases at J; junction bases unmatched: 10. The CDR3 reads CAWRGIAGRGEQYF. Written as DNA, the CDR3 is TGTGCCTGGAGGGGGATAGCGGGACGAGGCGAGCAGTACTTC. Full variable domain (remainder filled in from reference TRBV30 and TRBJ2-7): SQTIHQWPATLVQPVGSPLSLECTVEGTSNPNLYWYRQAAGRGLQLLFYSVGIGQISSEVPQNLSASRPQDRQFILSSKKLLLSDSGFYLCAWRGIAGRGEQYFGPGTRLTVT.

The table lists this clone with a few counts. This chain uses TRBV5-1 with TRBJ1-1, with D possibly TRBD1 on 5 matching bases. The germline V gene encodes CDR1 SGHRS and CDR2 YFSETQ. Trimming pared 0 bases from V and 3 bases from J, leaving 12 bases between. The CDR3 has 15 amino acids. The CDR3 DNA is TGCGCCAGCAGCTTGGAATCAGGGAGGGACACTGAAGCTTTCTTT. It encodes CASSLESGRDTEAFF. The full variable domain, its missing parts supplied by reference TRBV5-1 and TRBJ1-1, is KAGVTQTPRYLIKTRGQQVTLSCSPISGHRSVSWYQQTPGQGLQFLFEYFSETQRNKGNFPGRFSGRQFSNSRSEMNVSTLELGDSALYLCASSLESGRDTEAFFGQGTRLTVV.

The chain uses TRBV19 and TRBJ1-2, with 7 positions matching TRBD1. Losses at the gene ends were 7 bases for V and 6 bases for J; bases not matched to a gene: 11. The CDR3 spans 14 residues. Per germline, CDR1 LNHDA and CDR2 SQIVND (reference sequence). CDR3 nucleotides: TGTGCCAGTAAAACACCGACAGGGAAGGATGGCTACACCTTC. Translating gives CASKTPTGKDGYTF.

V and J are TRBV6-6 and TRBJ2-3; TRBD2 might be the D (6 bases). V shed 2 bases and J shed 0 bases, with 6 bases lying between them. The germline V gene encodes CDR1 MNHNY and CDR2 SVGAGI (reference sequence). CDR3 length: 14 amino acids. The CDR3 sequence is CASSYAGSTDTQYF. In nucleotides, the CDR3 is TGTGCCAGCAGTTACGCGGGAAGCACAGATACGCAGTATTTT.

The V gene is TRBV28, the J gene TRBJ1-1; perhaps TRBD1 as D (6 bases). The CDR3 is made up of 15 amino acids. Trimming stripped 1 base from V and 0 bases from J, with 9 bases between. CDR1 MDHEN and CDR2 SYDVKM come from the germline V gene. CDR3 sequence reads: CASSLLGAMNTEAFF. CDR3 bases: TGTGCCAGCAGTTTATTGGGGGCCATGAACACTGAAGCTTTCTTT.

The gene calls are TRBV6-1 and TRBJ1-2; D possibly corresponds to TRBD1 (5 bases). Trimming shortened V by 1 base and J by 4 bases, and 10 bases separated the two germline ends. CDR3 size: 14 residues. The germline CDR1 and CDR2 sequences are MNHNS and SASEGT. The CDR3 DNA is TGTGCCAGCAGTGAAGGGGTGGGGGGCTATGGCTACACCTTC. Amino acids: CASSEGVGGYGYTF.

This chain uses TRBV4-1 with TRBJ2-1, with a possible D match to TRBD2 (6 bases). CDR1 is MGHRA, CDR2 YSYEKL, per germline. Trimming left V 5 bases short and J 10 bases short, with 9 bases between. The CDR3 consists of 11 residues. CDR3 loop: CASSTSSEQFF. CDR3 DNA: TGCGCCAGCAGCACTAGCAGCGAGCAGTTCTTC.

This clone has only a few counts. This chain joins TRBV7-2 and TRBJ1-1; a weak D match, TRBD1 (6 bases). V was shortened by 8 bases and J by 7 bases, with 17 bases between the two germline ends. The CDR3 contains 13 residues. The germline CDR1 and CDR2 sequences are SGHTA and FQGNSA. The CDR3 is CASASQGLGEAFF. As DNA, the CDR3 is TGTGCCAGCGCCTCACAGGGTTTAGGTGAAGCTTTCTTT.

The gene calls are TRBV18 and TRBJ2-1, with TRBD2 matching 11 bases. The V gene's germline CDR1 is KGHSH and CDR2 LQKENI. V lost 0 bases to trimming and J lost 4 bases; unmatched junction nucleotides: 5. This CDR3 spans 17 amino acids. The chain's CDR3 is CASSPPISGRDYNEQFF. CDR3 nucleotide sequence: TGTGCCAGCTCACCACCCATTAGCGGGAGGGATTACAATGAGCAGTTCTTC.

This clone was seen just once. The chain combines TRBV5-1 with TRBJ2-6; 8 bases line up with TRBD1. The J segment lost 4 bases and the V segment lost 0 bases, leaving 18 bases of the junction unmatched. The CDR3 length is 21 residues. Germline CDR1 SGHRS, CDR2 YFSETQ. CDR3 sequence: CASSLDRQGYVSLVGANVLTF. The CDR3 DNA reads TGCGCCAGCAGCTTGGACAGACAGGGGTACGTGTCCCTCGTGGGGGCCAACGTCCTGACTTTC.

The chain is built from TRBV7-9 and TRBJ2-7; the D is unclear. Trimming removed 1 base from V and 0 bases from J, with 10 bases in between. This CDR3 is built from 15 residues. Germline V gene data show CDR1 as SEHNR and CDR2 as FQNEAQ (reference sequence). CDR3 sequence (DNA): TGTGCCAGCAGCTTAGTGGGCCGTAGCTCCTACGAGCAGTACTTC. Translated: CASSLVGRSSYEQYF.

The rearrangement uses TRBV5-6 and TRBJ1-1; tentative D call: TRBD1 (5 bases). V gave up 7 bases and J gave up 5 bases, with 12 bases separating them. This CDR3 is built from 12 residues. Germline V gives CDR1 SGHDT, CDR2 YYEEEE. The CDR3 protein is CASGFPGTEAFF. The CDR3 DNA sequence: TGTGCCAGCGGGTTCCCAGGGACTGAAGCTTTCTTT.

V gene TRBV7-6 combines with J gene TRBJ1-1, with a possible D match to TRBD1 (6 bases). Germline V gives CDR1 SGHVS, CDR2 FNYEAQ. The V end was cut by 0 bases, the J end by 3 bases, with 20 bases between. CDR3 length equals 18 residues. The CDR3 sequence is CASSLAIPGELPDTEAFF. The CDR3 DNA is TGTGCCAGCAGCTTAGCGATCCCAGGGGAGCTCCCGGACACTGAAGCTTTCTTT.

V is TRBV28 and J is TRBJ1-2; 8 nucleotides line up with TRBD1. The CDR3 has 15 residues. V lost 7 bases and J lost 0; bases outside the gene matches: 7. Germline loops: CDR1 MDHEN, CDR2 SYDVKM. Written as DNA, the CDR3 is TGTGCCAGCAAGGGCAGGGGGCTAGCTAACTATGGCTACACCTTC. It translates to CASKGRGLANYGYTF.

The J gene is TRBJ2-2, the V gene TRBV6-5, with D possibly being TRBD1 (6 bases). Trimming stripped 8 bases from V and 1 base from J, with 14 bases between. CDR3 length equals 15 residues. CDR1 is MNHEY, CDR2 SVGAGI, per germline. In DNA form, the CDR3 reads TGTGCCAGCTTACCCCTGGACAGGAACACCGGGGAGCTGTTTTTT. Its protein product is CASLPLDRNTGELFF.

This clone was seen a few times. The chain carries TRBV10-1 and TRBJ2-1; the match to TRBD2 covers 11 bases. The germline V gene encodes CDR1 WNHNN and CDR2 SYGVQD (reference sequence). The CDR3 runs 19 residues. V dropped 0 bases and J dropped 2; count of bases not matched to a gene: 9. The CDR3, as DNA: TGCGCCAGCAGTGAGTCCAGACTAGCGGGAATCCGCGCCTACAATGAGCAGTTCTTC. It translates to CASSESRLAGIRAYNEQFF.

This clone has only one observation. The CDR3 nucleotides read TGTGCCAGCAGCCCGCTACCGGGGGGGACAACCTATGGCTACACCTTC. It is translated as CASSPLPGGTTYGYTF. The V call is TRBV7-2, the J call TRBJ1-2; a possible D gene is TRBD1 (6 bases). The CDR3 has 16 residues. Germline CDR1 is SGHTA and CDR2 is FQGNSA. The V end lost 5 bases, the J end lost 4 bases, and 20 bases lay between the germline ends.

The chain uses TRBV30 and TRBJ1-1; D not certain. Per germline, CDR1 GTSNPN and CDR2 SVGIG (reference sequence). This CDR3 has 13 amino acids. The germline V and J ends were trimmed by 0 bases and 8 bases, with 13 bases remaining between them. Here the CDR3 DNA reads TGTGCCTGGAGTGTCGCGGAACATAGGGAAGCTTTCTTT. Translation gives CAWSVAEHREAFF.

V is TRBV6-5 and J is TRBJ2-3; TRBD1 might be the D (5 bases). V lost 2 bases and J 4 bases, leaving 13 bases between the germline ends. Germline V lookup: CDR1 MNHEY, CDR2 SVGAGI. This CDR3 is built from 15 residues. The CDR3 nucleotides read TGTGCCAGCAGTTACAAGGGGCCAGACTCAGATACGCAGTATTTT. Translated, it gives CASSYKGPDSDTQYF.

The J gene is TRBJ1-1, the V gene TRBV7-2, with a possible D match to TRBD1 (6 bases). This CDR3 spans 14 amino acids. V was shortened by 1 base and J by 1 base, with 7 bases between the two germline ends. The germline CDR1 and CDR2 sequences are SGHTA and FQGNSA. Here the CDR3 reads CASSLEGGNTEAFF. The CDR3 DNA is TGTGCCAGCAGCTTAGAAGGGGGGAACACTGAAGCTTTCTTT.

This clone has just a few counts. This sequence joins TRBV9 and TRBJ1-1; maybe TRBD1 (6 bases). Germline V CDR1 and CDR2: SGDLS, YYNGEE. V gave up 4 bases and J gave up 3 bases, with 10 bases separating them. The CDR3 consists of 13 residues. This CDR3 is CASSPEGDTEAFF. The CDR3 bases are TGTGCCAGCAGCCCAGAGGGGGACACTGAAGCTTTCTTT. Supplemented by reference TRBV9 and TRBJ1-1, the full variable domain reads DSGVTQTPKHLITATGQRVTLRCSPRSGDLSVYWYQQSLDQGLQFLIQYYNGEERAKGNILERFSAQQFPDLHSELNLSSLELGDSALYFCASSPEGDTEAFFGQGTRLTVV.

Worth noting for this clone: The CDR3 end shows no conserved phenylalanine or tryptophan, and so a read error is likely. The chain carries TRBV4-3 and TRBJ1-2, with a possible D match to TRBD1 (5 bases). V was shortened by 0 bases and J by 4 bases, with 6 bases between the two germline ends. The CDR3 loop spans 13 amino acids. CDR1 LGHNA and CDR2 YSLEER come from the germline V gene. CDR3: CASSQDRVYGYTL. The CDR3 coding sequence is TGCGCCAGCAGCCAAGACAGGGTCTATGGCTACACCCTC.